Presented here are 8 T cell receptor beta chains from one specimen sequenced in a study of blood T cell repertoires in COVID-19. Produced via immunoSEQ multiplex PCR; TCRdb's table is partial and in-frame only. The sample yields fewer than 500,000 clones, approximately 87% seen once. Material for sequencing was PBMCs or T cells enriched from blood (not recorded which). These receptors were taken from a woman in her thirties with acute COVID-19.

This clone was seen only once. V gene TRBV12-3 or TRBV12-4 combines with J gene TRBJ2-1, with D possibly being TRBD1 (5 bases). There are 11 residues in the CDR3. Trimming left V 7 bases short and J 7 bases short, with 8 bases between. The CDR3 nucleotides are TGTGCCAGCATTAAGGGGAATGAGCAGTTCTTC. It codes for CASIKGNEQFF.

This clone was observed a few times. The chain joins TRBV19 to TRBJ1-6; D not resolved. V shed 6 bases and J shed 9 bases, with 18 bases lying between them. From germline, CDR1 is LNHDA and CDR2 SQIVND (reference sequence). The CDR3 length is 15 residues. The CDR3, as DNA: TGTGCCAGTAGATCCCAGAGTGGGCCAAGTTCACCCCTCCACTTT. This codes for CASRSQSGPSSPLHF.

The rearrangement uses TRBV10-1 and TRBJ2-5; 9 nucleotides match TRBD1. Per germline, CDR1 WNHNN and CDR2 SYGVQD (reference sequence). With 0 bases clipped from V and 5 bases from J, the junction kept 7 bases outside the gene matches. The CDR3 is 16 amino acids. CDR3 coding DNA: TGCGCCAGCAGTGAGTCAAACGGACAGGGGCGGGAGACCCAGTACTTC. Encoded protein: CASSESNGQGRETQYF.

This clone was detected only a few times. The rearrangement links TRBV13 to TRBJ2-5, with D hard to call. CDR1 and CDR2 (germline): PRHDT, FYEKMQ (reference sequence). The CDR3 consists of 13 residues. With 5 bases removed from V and 5 bases from J, the gap between germline ends came to 12 bases. The CDR3 nucleotides are TGTGCCAGCAGCCCAAGACCCGGGGAGACCCAGTACTTC. This encodes CASSPRPGETQYF.

The rearrangement uses TRBV29-1 and TRBJ2-7, with a possible D match to TRBD1 (5 bases). Trimming cost V 5 bases and J 7 bases, with 18 bases left between them. Per the germline V gene, CDR1 is SQVTM and CDR2 is ANQGSEA. The CDR3 is 13 residues long. The CDR3 bases are TGCAGCGTTCGGGTGGAACAAAGGGGAGAGCAGTACTTC. Translated: CSVRVEQRGEQYF.

This chain links TRBV7-6 with TRBJ2-1; maybe TRBD2 (5 bases). CDR3 size: 14 residues. Germline V gene sequence: CDR1 SGHVS, CDR2 FNYEAQ. V was pared by 6 bases and J by 5 bases, with 14 bases between. The CDR3 loop reads CASRPPGVNNEQFF. The CDR3 coding sequence is TGTGCCAGCAGACCCCCCGGGGTTAACAATGAGCAGTTCTTC.

The chain employs TRBV9 and TRBJ2-2; no clear D. The CDR3 loop spans 13 amino acids. Germline V gene data show CDR1 as SGDLS and CDR2 as YYNGEE. V shed 4 bases and J shed 4 bases, with 8 bases lying between them. The CDR3 protein is CASSRIATGELFF. CDR3 nucleotides: TGTGCCAGCAGCCGCATAGCCACCGGGGAGCTGTTTTTT.

The chain has TRBV27 and TRBJ2-2, with D unresolved. The CDR3 is made up of 11 amino acids. Germline V gives CDR1 MNHEY, CDR2 SMNVEV (reference sequence). The V and J ends lost 10 bases and 2 bases respectively, with 5 bases between them. CDR3 sequence (DNA): TGTGCCACCTTAAACACCGGGGAGCTGTTTTTT. Translation: CATLNTGELFF.